Listed below are T cell receptor beta chains from one sample, sequenced in a study of cytomegalovirus exposure and HLA in healthy donors. TCRdb keeps only in-frame clones here, not all; method: immunoSEQ multiplex PCR. This sample's clone table lists 20,000 to 25,000 clones. Sequencing used PBMCs. The receptors originated from a male donor in good health and CMV-seropositive. The CDR3 runs from the conserved cysteine through the conserved F or W. The D gene is left open where the match is weak.

TRBV27	NA	TRBJ1-3	TGTGCCAGCAGCCCCTGGACAGCCGGAAACACCATATATTTT	CASSPWTAGNTIYF
TRBV5-1	NA	TRBJ1-2	TGCGCCAGCAGTGAAGAGGCTAACTATGGCTACACCTTC	CASSEEANYGYTF
TRBV11-2	TRBD1	TRBJ2-7	TGTGCCAGCAGCCTAGGACAGGACGAGCAGTACTTC	CASSLGQDEQYF
TRBV29-1	TRBD1	TRBJ1-6	TGCAGCGTAGGGACAGGGTTAGGTTCACCCCTCCACTTT	CSVGTGLGSPLHF
TRBV30	NA	TRBJ2-7	TGTGCCTGGAGTGTAGCAGGGGGAGGCGAGCAGTACTTC	CAWSVAGGGEQYF
TRBV7-7	TRBD1	TRBJ2-1	TGTGCCAGCAGCTTACCCCCGGGACAGGGAGACAATGAGCAGTTCTTC	CASSLPPGQGDNEQFF
TRBV6-5	TRBD1	TRBJ2-7	TGTGCCAGCAGTTACCGTAACAGGGGTTACTACGAGCAGTACTTC	CASSYRNRGYYEQYF
TRBV7-6	NA	TRBJ1-3	TGTGCCAGCAGCACCGACAGAACGACCGGAAACACCATATATTTT	CASSTDRTTGNTIYF
TRBV7-2	TRBD2	TRBJ2-7	TGTGCCAGCAGCTTAGCCGGACTAGCGGGAGCCTCCTACGAGCAGTACTTC	CASSLAGLAGASYEQYF
TRBV7-3	NA	TRBJ1-2	TGTGCCAGCAGCCCGGGCGGGCAGTTCTATGGCTACACCTTC	CASSPGGQFYGYTF
TRBV9	NA	TRBJ1-2	TGTGCCAGCAGCTCCCAGTTCTATGGCTACACCTTC	CASSSQFYGYTF
TRBV7-3	TRBD1	TRBJ2-1	TGTGCCAGCAGCCTAAATGGGGACAGGGTCAATGAGCAGTTCTTC	CASSLNGDRVNEQFF
TRBV5-1	NA	TRBJ2-7	TGCGCCAGCAGCCTGAACGGACAGTCCGGTATAGTAGGCGAGCAGTACTTC	CASSLNGQSGIVGEQYF
TRBV4-3	NA	TRBJ1-2	TGCGCCAGCAGCCAAGCCGGGACTTCCCAAAGCTATGGCTACACCTTC	CASSQAGTSQSYGYTF
TRBV29-1	TRBD2	TRBJ2-7	TGCAGCGTTGATTCAGCGGGATCCTACGAGCAGTACTTC	CSVDSAGSYEQYF
TRBV5-6	NA	TRBJ1-5	TGTGCCAGCAGCTCAACCTATAGCAATCAGCCCCAGCATTTT	CASSSTYSNQPQHF
TRBV11-2	NA	TRBJ2-1	TGTGCCAGCAGCTTAGGTACTGACAATGAGCAGTTCTTC	CASSLGTDNEQFF
TRBV2	NA	TRBJ1-2	TGTGCCAGCATTTACACTACCAACTATGGCTACACCTTC	CASIYTTNYGYTF
TRBV7-3	NA	TRBJ2-3	TGTGCCAGCAGCCGAGGGGGTAGCACAGATACGCAGTATTTT	CASSRGGSTDTQYF
TRBV4-3	TRBD1	TRBJ2-7	TGCGCCAGCAGCCAAGATGAGGGGACAGGGGGCCACGAGCAGTACTTC	CASSQDEGTGGHEQYF
TRBV7-2	NA	TRBJ1-2	TGTGCCAGCAGCTTCGGCCAGGGCCTGCGCTATGGCTACACCTTC	CASSFGQGLRYGYTF
TRBV5-6	TRBD2	TRBJ2-3	TGTGCCAGCAGCTGGCGGACTAGCGGGGGTGTAGATACGCAGTATTTT	CASSWRTSGGVDTQYF
TRBV4-2	NA	TRBJ1-6	TGTGCCAGCAGCCAAGGGGAAGAGGCGAGGGACTATAATTCACCCCTCCACTTT	CASSQGEEARDYNSPLHF
TRBV28	NA	TRBJ1-2	TGTGCCAGCAGTTTAAACAGGGAAGGCTACACCTTC	CASSLNREGYTF
TRBV5-1	NA	TRBJ1-4	TGCGCCAGCAGCGAACAGGGTGGGGATGAAAAACTGTTTTTT	CASSEQGGDEKLFF
TRBV5-8	TRBD2	TRBJ2-5	TGTGCCAGCAGCCCCGACTATACTAGCGGGGGCGGCTTTACTGAGACCCAGTACTTC	CASSPDYTSGGGFTETQYF
TRBV30	TRBD1	TRBJ2-7	TGTGCCGGAGACAGGGTGGGGGAGCAGTACTTC	CAGDRVGEQYF
TRBV6-4	TRBD2	TRBJ2-1	TGTGCCAGCAGTGACTCGGGCGGGAGGGGCTACAATGAGCAGTTCTTC	CASSDSGGRGYNEQFF
TRBV27	NA	TRBJ1-2	TGTGCCAGCGGAGTCTCACTCGACTACACCTTC	CASGVSLDYTF